The next 5 T cell receptor beta chains were all read from a single sample in a study of cytomegalovirus exposure and HLA in healthy donors. PCR employed 60 Vbeta and 13 Jbeta primers. This table comes from immunoSEQ multiplex PCR, and its TCRdb copy is limited to in-frame clones, with some not included. The sample shows about 44,000 clones, roughly 87% of them seen only once. The sample comprised PBMCs. Receptors were obtained from a woman aged 40 to 50 in good health and CMV-seropositive.

The chain carries TRBV2 and TRBJ1-2, with TRBD1 matching 7 bases. V shed 7 bases, J shed 5 bases, and the junction held 10 bases outside the gene matches. Germline lookup yields CDR1 SNHLY and CDR2 FYNNEI. The CDR3 totals 14 residues. The CDR3 here is CASNRGSQGYGYTF. CDR3 coding DNA: TGTGCCAGCAACAGGGGCTCACAGGGTTATGGCTACACCTTC.

The chain joins TRBV30 to TRBJ2-1; 9 bases are shared with TRBD2. The germline gives CDR1 GTSNPN, CDR2 SVGIG (reference sequence). V lost 6 bases to trimming and J lost 2 bases; unmatched junction nucleotides: 5. The CDR3 sequence is 14 residues long. CDR3 protein: CACRTSETYNEQFF. The CDR3 DNA follows: TGTGCCTGTCGGACTAGCGAGACCTACAATGAGCAGTTCTTC.

The V and J genes are TRBV11-3 and TRBJ2-2; TRBD2 might be the D (5 bases). Trimming left V 4 bases short and J 5 bases short, with 11 bases between. The V gene's germline CDR1 is SGHNT and CDR2 YENEEA. The CDR3 totals 14 residues. The CDR3 here is CASSSGLTTGELFF. CDR3 nucleotide sequence: TGTGCCAGCAGCTCCGGACTGACGACCGGGGAGCTGTTTTTT. Full variable domain (missing parts from reference TRBV11-3 and TRBJ2-2): EAGVVQSPRYKIIEKKQPVAFWCNPISGHNTLYWYLQNLGQGPELLIRYENEEAVDDSQLPKDRFSAERLKGVDSTLKIQPAELGDSAVYLCASSSGLTTGELFFGEGSRLTVL.

The chain's CDR3 is CASSPGWNLRGGTNHTGELFF. In DNA, the CDR3 is TGTGCCAGCAGTCCCGGGTGGAATTTGAGGGGAGGAACAAATCACACCGGGGAGCTGTTTTTT. This chain links TRBV28 with TRBJ2-2; tentatively, D is TRBD2 (6 bases). V lost 5 bases to trimming and J lost 3 bases, with 31 bases between them. Germline lookup yields CDR1 MDHEN and CDR2 SYDVKM. The CDR3 length is 21 residues. The full variable domain, in which reference TRBV28 and TRBJ2-2 provide the parts outside the CDR3, is DVKVTQSSRYLVKRTGEKVFLECVQDMDHENMFWYRQDPGLGLRLIYFSYDVKMKEKGDIPEGYSVSREKKERFSLILESASTNQTSMYLCASSPGWNLRGGTNHTGELFFGEGSRLTVL.

V usage is TRBV5-1 and J usage is TRBJ1-1; the D is unclear. The CDR3 contains 13 residues. CDR1 is SGHRS and CDR2 is YFSETQ in the germline V gene. V gave up 2 bases and J gave up 1 base, with 6 bases separating them. As DNA, the CDR3 is TGCGCCAGCAGCTTAGCACCGAACACTGAAGCTTTCTTT. Its protein product is CASSLAPNTEAFF.